This entry features one T cell receptor (beta chain) sequence. The repertoire was sequenced with immunoSEQ multiplex PCR; TCRdb's copy has only in-frame clones and lacks some. The table has about 78,000 clones, less than 90% seen once. This entry belongs to a study of control samples from healthy donors and cancer patients. The J segment lost 6 bases and the V segment lost 3 bases, leaving 8 bases of the junction unmatched. The CDR3 sequence is 14 residues long. Germline V CDR1 and CDR2: SGHRS, YFSETQ. The TCR originated in a woman in her sixties or seventies in good health. This chain connects TRBV5-1 to TRBJ2-7; 8 bases line up with TRBD1. The sample comprised blood. This CDR3 reads CASSSGQGPSEQYF. Here the CDR3 DNA reads TGCGCCAGCAGCTCCGGACAGGGCCCGTCCGAGCAGTACTTC. The full variable domain, completed using reference TRBV5-1 and TRBJ2-7, is KAGVTQTPRYLIKTRGQQVTLSCSPISGHRSVSWYQQTPGQGLQFLFEYFSETQRNKGNFPGRFSGRQFSNSRSEMNVSTLELGDSALYLCASSSGQGPSEQYFGPGTRLTVT.